This T cell receptor beta chain stems from a study of blood T cells in healthy people across ages. Primers used in a second PCR of about 6 to 12 cycles were a sample-barcoded 5' primer and a J-beta primer mix. TCRdb recomputed calls from the 5' RACE reads with MiXCR, one row per CDR3 protein. Found here are roughly 1.4 million distinct CDR3 sequences, roughly 59% of them singletons; the top ten hold over 5.5%. Ranging in age from about 6 to 90, the donors were healthy Caucasian individuals from Russia. Germline V CDR1 and CDR2: SGHAT, FQNNGV. V was clipped by 5 bases and J by 0 bases, with 14 bases between them. This CDR3 spans 15 amino acids.

Sequenced input: blood. The V and J genes are TRBV11-2 and TRBJ2-7, with a tentative D call TRBD2 (5 bases). This receptor was taken from a man younger than 35 in good health. DNA of the CDR3: TGTGCCAGCAGCCTAAGCCGGGGTAGCTCCTACGAGCAGTACTTC. This codes for CASSLSRGSSYEQYF.